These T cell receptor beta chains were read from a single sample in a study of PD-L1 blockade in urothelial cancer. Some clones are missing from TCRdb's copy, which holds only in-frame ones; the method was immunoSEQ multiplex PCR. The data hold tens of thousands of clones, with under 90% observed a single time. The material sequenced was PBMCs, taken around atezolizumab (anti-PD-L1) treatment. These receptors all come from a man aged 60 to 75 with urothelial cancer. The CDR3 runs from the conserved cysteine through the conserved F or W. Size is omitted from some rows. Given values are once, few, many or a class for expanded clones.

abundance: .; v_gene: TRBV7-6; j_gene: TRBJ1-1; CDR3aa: CASSQGRYGFAFF
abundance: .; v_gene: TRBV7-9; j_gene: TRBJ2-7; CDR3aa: CASSPLYEQYF
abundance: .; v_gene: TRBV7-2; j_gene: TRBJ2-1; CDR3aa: CASSSGLAGVLNEQFF
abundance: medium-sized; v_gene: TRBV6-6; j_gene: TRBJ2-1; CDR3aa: CASSSSNEQFF
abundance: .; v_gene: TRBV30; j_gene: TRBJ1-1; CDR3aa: CARRQNTEAFF
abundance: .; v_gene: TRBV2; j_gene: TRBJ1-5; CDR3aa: CASRGWSNQPQHF
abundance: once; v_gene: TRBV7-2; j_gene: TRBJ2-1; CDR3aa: CASSSPSGTNYNEQFF
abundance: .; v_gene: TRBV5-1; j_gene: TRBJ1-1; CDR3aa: CASSLGTGGTEAFF
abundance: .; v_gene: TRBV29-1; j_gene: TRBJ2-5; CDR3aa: CSVEDFESLETQYF
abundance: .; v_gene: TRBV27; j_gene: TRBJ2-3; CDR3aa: CASSPFGGAGQYTQYF
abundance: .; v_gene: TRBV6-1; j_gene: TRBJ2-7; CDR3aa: CASSDVTGLSYEQYF
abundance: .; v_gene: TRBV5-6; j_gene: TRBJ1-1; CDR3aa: CASSSLIERGAFF
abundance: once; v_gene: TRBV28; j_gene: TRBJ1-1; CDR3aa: CASSTPWGGRGRNTEAFF
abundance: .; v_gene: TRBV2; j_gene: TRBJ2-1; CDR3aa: CASEASKQAQFF
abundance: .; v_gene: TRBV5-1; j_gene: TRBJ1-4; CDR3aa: CASGEGKGEEKLFF
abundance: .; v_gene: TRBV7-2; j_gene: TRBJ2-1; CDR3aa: CASSPPGTGVNEQFF
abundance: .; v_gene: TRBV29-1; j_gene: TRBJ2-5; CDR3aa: CSVGLAGDVFETQYF
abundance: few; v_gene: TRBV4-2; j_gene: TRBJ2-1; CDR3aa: CASNENGPGGSGSNEQFF
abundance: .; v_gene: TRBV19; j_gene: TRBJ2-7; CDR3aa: CASSDSAAYEQYF
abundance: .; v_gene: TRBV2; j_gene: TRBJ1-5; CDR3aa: CASSGDSRNQPQHF
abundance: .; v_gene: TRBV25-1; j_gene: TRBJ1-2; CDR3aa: CASSDPGQGNYGYTF
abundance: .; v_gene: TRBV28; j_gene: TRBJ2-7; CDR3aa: CASSPSPGIQYF
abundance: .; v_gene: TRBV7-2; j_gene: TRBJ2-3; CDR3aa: CASSLTRDTQYF
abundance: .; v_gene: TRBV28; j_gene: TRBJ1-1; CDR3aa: CASSVIPQEAFF
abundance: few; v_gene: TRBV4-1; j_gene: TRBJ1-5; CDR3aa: CASSPRQEGGNQPQHF
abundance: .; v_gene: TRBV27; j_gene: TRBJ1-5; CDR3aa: CASSLSFYSNQPQHF
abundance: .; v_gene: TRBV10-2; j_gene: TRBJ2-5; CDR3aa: CASSVPRSSETQYF
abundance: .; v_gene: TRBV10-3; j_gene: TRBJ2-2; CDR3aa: CAISERTAYTGELFF
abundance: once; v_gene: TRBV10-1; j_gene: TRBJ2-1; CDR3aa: CASSYSGGGGEQFF
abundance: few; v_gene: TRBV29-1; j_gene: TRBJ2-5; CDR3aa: CSVVGQLQETQYF
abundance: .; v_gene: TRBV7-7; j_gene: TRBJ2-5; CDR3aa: CASSLSLPSLAGGGETQYF
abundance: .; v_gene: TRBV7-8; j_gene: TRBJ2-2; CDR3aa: CASKGLAGLNTGELFF
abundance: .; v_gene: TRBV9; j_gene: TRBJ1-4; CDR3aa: CASSGAIKTNEKLFF
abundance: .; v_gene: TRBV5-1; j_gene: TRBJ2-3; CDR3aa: CASSLSGITDTQYF
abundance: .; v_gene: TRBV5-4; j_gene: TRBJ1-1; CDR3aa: CASSLDRTNTEAFF
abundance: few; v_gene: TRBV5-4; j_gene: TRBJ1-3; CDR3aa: CASSSGGVRAGNTIYF
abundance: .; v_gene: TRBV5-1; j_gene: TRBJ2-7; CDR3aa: CASSLGSSGVYEQYF
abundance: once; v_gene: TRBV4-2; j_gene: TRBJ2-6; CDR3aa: CASSQASLSGANVLTF
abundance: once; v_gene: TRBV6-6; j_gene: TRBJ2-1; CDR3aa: CASSYGQGLADNEQFF
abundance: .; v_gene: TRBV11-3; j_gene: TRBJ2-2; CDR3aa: CASGWNEDTGELFF
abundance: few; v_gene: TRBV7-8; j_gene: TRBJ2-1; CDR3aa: CASSFRGNEQFF
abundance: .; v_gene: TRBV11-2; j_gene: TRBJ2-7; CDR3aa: CASTITSGSSYEQYF
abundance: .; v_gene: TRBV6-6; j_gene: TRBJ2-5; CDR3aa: CASSYGGRQETQYF
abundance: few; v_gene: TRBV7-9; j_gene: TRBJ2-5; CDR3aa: CASSLGVSKETQYF
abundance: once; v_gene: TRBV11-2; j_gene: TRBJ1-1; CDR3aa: CASSPRRDPDTEAFF
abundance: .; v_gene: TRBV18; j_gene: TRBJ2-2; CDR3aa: CASSPISRGMDTGELFF
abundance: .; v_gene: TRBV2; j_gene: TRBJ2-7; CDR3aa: CAILGQGPNYEQYF
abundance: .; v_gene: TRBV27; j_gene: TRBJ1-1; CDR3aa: CASSRPNSGTGLPEAFF